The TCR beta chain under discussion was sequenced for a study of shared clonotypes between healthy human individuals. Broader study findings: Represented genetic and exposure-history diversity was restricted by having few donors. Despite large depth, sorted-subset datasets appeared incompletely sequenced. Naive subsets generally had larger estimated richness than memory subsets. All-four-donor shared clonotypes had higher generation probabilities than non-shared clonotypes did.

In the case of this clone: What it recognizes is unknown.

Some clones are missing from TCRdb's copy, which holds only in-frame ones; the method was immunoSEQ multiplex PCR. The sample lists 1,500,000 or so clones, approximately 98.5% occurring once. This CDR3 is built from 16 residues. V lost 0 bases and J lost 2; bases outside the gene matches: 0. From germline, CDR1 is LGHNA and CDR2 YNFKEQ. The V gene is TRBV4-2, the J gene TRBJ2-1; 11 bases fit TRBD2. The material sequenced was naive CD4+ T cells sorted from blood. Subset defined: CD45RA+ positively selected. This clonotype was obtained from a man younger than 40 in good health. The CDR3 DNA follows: TGTGCCAGCAGCCAAGAACTAGCGGGAGCCTACAATGAGCAGTTCTTC. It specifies CASSQELAGAYNEQFF.